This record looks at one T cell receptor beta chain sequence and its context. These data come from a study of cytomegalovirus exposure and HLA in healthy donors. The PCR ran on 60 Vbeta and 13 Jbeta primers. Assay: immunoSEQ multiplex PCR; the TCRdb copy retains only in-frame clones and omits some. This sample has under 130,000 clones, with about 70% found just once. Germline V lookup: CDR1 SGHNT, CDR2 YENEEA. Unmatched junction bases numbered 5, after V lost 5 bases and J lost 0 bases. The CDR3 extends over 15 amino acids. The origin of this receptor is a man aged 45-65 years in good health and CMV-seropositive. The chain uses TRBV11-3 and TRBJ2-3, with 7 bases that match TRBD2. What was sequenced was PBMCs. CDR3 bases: TGTGCCAGCAGCCTACGGCGGGGGAGCACAGATACGCAGTATTTT. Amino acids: CASSLRRGSTDTQYF.